The 20 T cell receptor beta chains below were found in one sample sequenced in a study of metastatic and nonmetastatic thyroid tumors. Before thyroid surgery, none of the patients had received any treatment. With MiXCR, TCRdb called clones anew from the PCR reads. The data show 9,000 to 9,500 clones, with around 30% seen just once and around 20% held by the top ten. The sequenced material came from tumor tissue. The receptor set was obtained from a female donor with papillary thyroid cancer or a benign thyroid nodule (not recorded which). Some clones in this sample may be carry-over from other donors' samples.

This clone was counted a few times. The rearrangement joins TRBV18 to TRBJ2-7; TRBD1 matches 7 bases. This CDR3 region has 14 residues. CDR1 KGHSH and CDR2 LQKENI come from the germline V gene. With 3 bases clipped from V and 2 bases from J, the junction kept 4 bases outside the gene matches. CDR3 sequence: CASSPRDRTYEQYF. Written as DNA, the CDR3 is TGTGCCAGCTCACCCCGGGACAGAACCTACGAGCAGTACTTC.

The rearrangement links TRBV12-3 or TRBV12-4 to TRBJ2-1; D may be TRBD2 (6 bases). The CDR3 has 15 residues. V lost 4 bases, J lost 7 bases, and 17 bases lay in between. The CDR3 DNA reads as TGTGCCAGCAGTTCACTAGCTGGAGTTTGTAATGAGCAGTTCTTC. Translating it yields CASSSLAGVCNEQFF.

This clone is deemed medium-sized. This chain joins TRBV4-1 and TRBJ2-7; 7 nucleotides match TRBD2. The CDR3 spans 15 residues. The germline gives CDR1 MGHRA, CDR2 YSYEKL. V lost 1 base and J lost 2; bases outside the gene matches: 5. The CDR3 DNA follows: TGCGCCAGCAGCCAAGGAAGTCGGGGGGCCTACGAGCAGTACTTC. Translating gives CASSQGSRGAYEQYF.

The rearrangement uses TRBV28 and TRBJ2-1; no firm D call. V lost 7 bases and J 5 bases, leaving 9 bases between the germline ends. CDR3 length equals 12 residues. Germline V gene lookup returns CDR1 MDHEN and CDR2 SYDVKM. This CDR3 reads CASNSEHNEQFF. DNA of the CDR3: TGTGCCAGCAACAGCGAACACAATGAGCAGTTCTTC.

Sample share makes this clone medium-sized (0.01 to 0.1%). J is TRBJ2-7 and V is TRBV11-1; 11 bases line up with TRBD2. V shed 3 bases, J shed 2 bases, and the junction held 9 bases outside the gene matches. Per germline, CDR1 SGHAT and CDR2 FQDESV (reference sequence). This CDR3 comprises 17 residues. CDR3 in amino acids: CASSLGLAGGVAYEQYF. In nucleotides, the CDR3 is TGTGCCAGCAGCTTGGGTCTAGCGGGGGGAGTGGCCTACGAGCAGTACTTC.

Comment on this clone: This may come from a read error, since a much larger clone is one base off. The chain recombines TRBV20-1 with TRBJ2-5, with 9 bases lining up with TRBD1. V shed 4 bases, J shed 5 bases, and the junction held 14 bases outside the gene matches. The germline CDR1 and CDR2 sequences are DFQATT and SNEGSKA (reference sequence). The CDR3 contains 16 residues. CDR3 coding DNA: TGCAGTGCTACTCCTGGGGGGGGGACAGGGCTGGAGACCCAGTACTTC. Translated: CSATPGGGTGLETQYF.

This clone was picked up many times. This chain uses TRBV9 with TRBJ1-1; D is unclear. V was pared by 3 bases and J by 6 bases, with 18 bases between. The CDR3 length is 15 residues. Germline V gives CDR1 SGDLS, CDR2 YYNGEE. The CDR3: CASSGGKGSFSEAFF. The CDR3 nucleotides are TGTGCCAGCAGCGGAGGCAAGGGTAGTTTTTCTGAAGCTTTCTTT.

This clone was detected ten times or more. The chain joins TRBV18 to TRBJ2-1, with D maybe TRBD1 (5 bases). V lost 3 bases to trimming and J lost 5 bases, with 17 bases between them. CDR3 length equals 16 residues. Germline loops: CDR1 KGHSH, CDR2 LQKENI. CDR3 amino acids: CASSPTRVSSNNEQFF. The CDR3 DNA reads as TGTGCCAGCTCACCGACCAGGGTCAGTAGCAACAATGAGCAGTTCTTC.

This clone was seen more than once but under ten times. A read error may explain this, as a much larger clone is one base away. CDR3 sequence: CASIHVFRSYEQYF. The CDR3 DNA follows: TGTGCCAGCATCCACGTATTCCGCTCCTACGAGCAGTACTTC. V and J are TRBV3-1 and TRBJ2-7; D uncertain. Trimming removed 7 bases from V and 0 bases from J, with 13 bases in between. CDR3 length equals 14 residues. Germline assignment: CDR1 LGHDT and CDR2 YNNKEL (reference sequence).

This clone is medium-sized in the sample. V is TRBV11-3 and J is TRBJ2-2; no clear D gene. Germline CDR1 reads SGHNT; CDR2 reads YENEEA. V dropped 5 bases and J dropped 6 bases, with 19 bases sitting between them. The CDR3 runs to 16 residues. CDR3 residues: CASSLGRLSLPGELFF. CDR3 bases: TGTGCCAGCAGCCTTGGACGGCTTTCGCTTCCCGGGGAGCTGTTTTTT.

The rearrangement joins TRBV28 to TRBJ2-3, with TRBD2 identical over 12 bases. The CDR3 contains 14 residues. Per germline, CDR1 MDHEN and CDR2 SYDVKM. V trimming: 4 bases; J trimming: 11 bases; junction bases outside the gene matches: 7. CDR3 region: CASSSLAGGLLQYF. The CDR3 region has the DNA TGTGCCAGCAGTTCGCTAGCGGGGGGGCTTTTGCAGTATTTT.

This clone was counted a few times. The chain recombines TRBV28 with TRBJ2-7; no clear D. Trimming cost V 3 bases and J 1 base, with 7 bases left between them. The germline V gene encodes CDR1 MDHEN and CDR2 SYDVKM. This CDR3 is built from 13 residues. The CDR3 loop is CASSFPRSYEQYF. CDR3 bases: TGTGCCAGCAGTTTTCCGAGGTCCTACGAGCAGTACTTC.

Judged by abundance, this clone is medium-sized (0.01 to 0.1%). The rearrangement links TRBV6-2 or TRBV6-3 to TRBJ2-1; 8 bases fit TRBD2. The CDR3 has 14 residues. V lost 5 bases to trimming and J lost 3 bases; unmatched junction nucleotides: 3. Looked up from germline, CDR1 is MNHEY and CDR2 is SVGEGT. CDR3 bases: TGTGCCAGCAGTCTAGCGGGCTTCTACAATGAGCAGTTCTTC. This codes for CASSLAGFYNEQFF.

By share of the sample, this clone is medium-sized. The chain is built from TRBV18 and TRBJ2-1; D is uncertain. Germline CDR1 is KGHSH and CDR2 is LQKENI. This CDR3 region has 13 residues. V lost 5 bases to trimming and J lost 12 bases, with 17 bases between them. The CDR3 DNA is TGTGCCAGCTCAGGGCCGGGTCTCCGCGTGCAGTTCTTC. Protein: CASSGPGLRVQFF.

The CDR3 nucleotides read TGTGCCAGCAGCCAACAGGGGGCTGGAAACACCATATATTTT. It encodes CASSQQGAGNTIYF. The rearrangement joins TRBV7-9 to TRBJ1-3, with 8 nucleotides matching TRBD1. This CDR3 contains 14 residues. V lost 5 bases and J lost 2; bases outside the gene matches: 2. Germline V gene lookup returns CDR1 SEHNR and CDR2 FQNEAQ (reference sequence).

V gene TRBV7-7 combines with J gene TRBJ2-2, with D possibly TRBD1 on 5 matching bases. Germline V gene data show CDR1 as SSHAT and CDR2 as FNYEAQ (reference sequence). V dropped 2 bases and J dropped 6 bases, with 10 bases sitting between them. The CDR3 totals 14 residues. The CDR3 region is CASSLSQGAGELFF. Written as DNA, the CDR3 is TGTGCCAGCAGCTTAAGTCAGGGTGCCGGGGAGCTGTTTTTT.

This clone rates as medium-sized. This chain connects TRBV5-4 to TRBJ1-1; D is ambiguous. The CDR3 length is 14 residues. V was pared by 3 bases and J by 0 bases, with 9 bases between. Germline assignment: CDR1 SGHNT and CDR2 YYREEE (reference sequence). The CDR3 here is CASSWGFLNTEAFF. CDR3 sequence (DNA): TGTGCCAGCAGCTGGGGATTTCTGAACACTGAAGCTTTCTTT.

V and J are TRBV2 and TRBJ2-7; tentative D call: TRBD1 (7 bases). Trimming cost V 9 bases and J 4 bases, with 22 bases left between them. Germline V gives CDR1 SNHLY, CDR2 FYNNEI. The CDR3 runs 15 residues. CDR3 bases: TGTGCCAGTAGGCAGGGGGGTTTCGGGAATTACGAGCAGTACTTC. Encoded protein: CASRQGGFGNYEQYF.

This clone is termed medium-sized. V gene TRBV11-1 combines with J gene TRBJ2-7, with 9 bases lining up with TRBD2. The CDR3 consists of 14 residues. Germline loops: CDR1 SGHAT, CDR2 FQDESV (reference sequence). The J segment lost 1 base and the V segment lost 3 bases, leaving 1 base of the junction unmatched. As DNA, the CDR3 is TGTGCCAGCAGCTTCGCGGGGGGGTCCTACGAGCAGTACTTC. Its translation is CASSFAGGSYEQYF.

CDR3 sequence (DNA): TGTGCCAGCAGCTTAGCGGGAGGGCGGTCAGAGACCCAGTACTTC. This codes for CASSLAGGRSETQYF. The chain joins TRBV27 to TRBJ2-5, with 11 bases aligning to TRBD2. The CDR3 extends over 15 amino acids. Germline trimming cut 6 bases from V and 4 bases from J; bases unmatched to any gene: 7. CDR1 is MNHEY and CDR2 is SMNVEV in the germline V gene (reference sequence).